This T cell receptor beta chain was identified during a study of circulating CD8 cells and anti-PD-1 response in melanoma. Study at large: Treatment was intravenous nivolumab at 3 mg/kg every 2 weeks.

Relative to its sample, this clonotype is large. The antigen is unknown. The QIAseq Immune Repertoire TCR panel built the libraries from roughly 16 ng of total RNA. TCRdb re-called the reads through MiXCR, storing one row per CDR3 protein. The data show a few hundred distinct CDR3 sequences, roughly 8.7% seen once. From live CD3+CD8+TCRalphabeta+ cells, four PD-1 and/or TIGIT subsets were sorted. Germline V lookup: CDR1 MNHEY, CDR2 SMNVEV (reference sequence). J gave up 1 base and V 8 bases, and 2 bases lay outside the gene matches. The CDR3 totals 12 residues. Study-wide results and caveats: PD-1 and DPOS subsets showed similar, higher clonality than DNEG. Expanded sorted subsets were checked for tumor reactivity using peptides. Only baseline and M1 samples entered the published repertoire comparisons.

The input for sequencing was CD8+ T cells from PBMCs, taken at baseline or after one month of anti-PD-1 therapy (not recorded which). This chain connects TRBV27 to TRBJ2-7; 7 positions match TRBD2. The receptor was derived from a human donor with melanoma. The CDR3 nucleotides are TGTGCCAGCCGGGGGGAATCCTACGAGCAGTACTTC. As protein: CASRGESYEQYF.